This paragraph reports one TCR beta chain. Its antigen remains unknown. This entry comes from a study of blood T cells in healthy people across ages. Study-wide results and limits: Shifts in expanded clonotypes may have been confounded by donor CMV status, which was unknown.

Primed by a sample-barcoded 5' primer and a J-beta primer mix, a second PCR proceeded for roughly 7 to 11 cycles. Each CDR3 protein gets one entry after TCRdb re-called the 5' RACE reads with MiXCR. The table includes about 780,000 distinct CDR3 sequences, about half detected once. Germline V gene lookup returns CDR1 SGHRS and CDR2 YFSETQ. This CDR3 has 17 residues. Germline trimming cut 3 bases from V and 0 bases from J; bases unmatched to any gene: 9. This TCR came from a man older than 75 in good health. Sequenced material: blood. This chain links TRBV5-1 with TRBJ1-1; TRBD1 aligns across 9 bases. CDR3 nucleotide sequence: TGCGCCAGCAGCTCCGTCCCGGGACAGGGATTGAACACTGAAGCTTTCTTT. This encodes CASSSVPGQGLNTEAFF.